The present T cell receptor (beta chain) was sequenced within a study of blood T cell repertoires in COVID-19. On the study more broadly: Spain, Italy and the United States supplied samples that represented acute and convalescent COVID-19. Sources were T cells, B-cell-depleted T cells, or PBMCs; the material itself was cDNA or gDNA.

Individuals drawn from 24 US areas were roughly 18 to 89 years old. As for this clone: The same CDR3 arises from other DNA sequences in this sample as well.

Profiled with immunoSEQ multiplex PCR; TCRdb holds only in-frame clones, not every one. The table shows under 300,000 clones, with about 90% occurring only once. Germline V gives CDR1 SGHRS, CDR2 YFSETQ. The CDR3 covers 15 residues. Trimming left V 0 bases short and J 2 bases short, with 12 bases between. Sequences were obtained from PBMCs or T cells enriched from blood (not recorded which). The sequence came from a human donor in a cohort exposed to, infected with or recovered from COVID-19 (not recorded which). The donor label of this sample is uncertain. The chain carries TRBV5-1 and TRBJ2-7; tentative D call: TRBD2 (6 bases). In DNA form, the CDR3 reads TGCGCCAGCAGCTTGGCCGGGGGATTGGCCTACGAGCAGTACTTC. It encodes CASSLAGGLAYEQYF.